The clone carrying this T cell receptor beta chain appeared a few times. Its antigen is unidentified. Time point specified: persistent/refractory GD, antithyroid drugs over 5 years with positive TRAb. Preparation of the TCR library used RNA extracted from PBMCs. The data derive from a study of regulatory T cells in long-lasting Graves disease. The study's findings and limits: Whereas new patients shared 1,000 or so public clonotypes, persistent patients shared more, at about 2,700.

Library construction for TCR beta used iRepertoire HTBI primers and Arm-PCR of CDR3 regions. MiXCR, run by TCRdb on the multiplex PCR reads, gives a single entry per CDR3 protein. The sample carries 650,000 to 850,000 distinct CDR3 sequences, about 32% recorded once. Per the germline V gene, CDR1 is SGHRS and CDR2 is YFSETQ. This CDR3 region has 16 residues. The V end was cut by 0 bases, the J end by 7 bases, with 16 bases between. The sequencing here drew on peripheral blood mononuclear cells (PBMCs), taken when the disease was refractory, from a patient treated with antithyroid drugs. The receptor comes from a female donor with Graves disease. V and J are TRBV5-1 and TRBJ1-4, with D maybe TRBD1 (5 bases). The CDR3 protein is CASSLAIRGDGEKLFF. Written as DNA, the CDR3 is TGCGCCAGCAGCTTGGCCATAAGGGGCGATGGTGAAAAACTGTTTTTT.